The rows below give T cell receptor beta chains drawn from one sample of a study. One entry per CDR3 protein, called by TCRdb with MiXCR from the RT-PCR reads. The data hold about 680,000 distinct CDR3 sequences, with 14% observed a single time. Sequencing was done on a sample of memory CD4+ T cells from blood. The receptor source for this set is a female donor in good health, serving as a healthy control. Each CDR3 is given with its conserved first and last residue. The D gene is left open where the match is weak. Some rows mark clone size as missing; the rest say once, few, many or name a class of expanded clone.

D: .
J: TRBJ2-2
V: TRBV12-3/TRBV12-4
size: many
DNA: TGTGCCAGCAGCGCCCATGAGGCCGGGGAGCTGTTTTTT
CDR3: CASSAHEAGELFF

D: .
J: TRBJ1-2
V: TRBV24-1
size: many
DNA: TGTGCCACCAGTACGGAAGTGTATGGCTACACCTTC
CDR3: CATSTEVYGYTF

D: .
J: TRBJ2-2
V: TRBV5-1
size: .
DNA: TGCGCCAGCAGCTTGGGTGGAAGACAGGCCGGGGAGCTGTTTTTT
CDR3: CASSLGGRQAGELFF

D: .
J: TRBJ2-1
V: TRBV5-6
size: .
DNA: TGTGCCAGCCAAAGAGTGGCAGGTCGCAATGAGCAGTTCTTC
CDR3: CASQRVAGRNEQFF

D: .
J: TRBJ2-4
V: TRBV6-4
size: few
DNA: TGTGCCAGCGGGCTTTCTATCTCAACAGTGAGCACAGCCAAAAACATTCAGTACTTC
CDR3: CASGLSISTVSTAKNIQYF

D: TRBD1
J: TRBJ2-1
V: TRBV19
size: many
DNA: TGTGCCAGTAGTATGCAGGGGGTGGGTGAGCAGTTCTTC
CDR3: CASSMQGVGEQFF

D: TRBD2
J: TRBJ2-1
V: TRBV29-1
size: few
DNA: TGCAGCCCTCCGAAGGGGGAGCGGGAGGGCGTGAAGAATGAGCAGTTCTTC
CDR3: CSPPKGEREGVKNEQFF

D: .
J: TRBJ1-4
V: TRBV7-8
size: .
DNA: TGTGCCAGCAGCTTAGCTTGGGGTTCTAATGAAAAACTGTTTTTT
CDR3: CASSLAWGSNEKLFF

D: .
J: TRBJ2-7
V: TRBV7-2
size: few
DNA: TGTGCCAGCCAGGGAACAAGCTACGAGCAGTACTTC
CDR3: CASQGTSYEQYF

D: .
J: TRBJ1-1
V: TRBV27
size: .
DNA: TGTGCCAGCAGTTTATCGCCGGGTGGGGAAGCTTTCTTT
CDR3: CASSLSPGGEAFF

D: .
J: TRBJ1-2
V: TRBV19
size: few
DNA: TGTGCCAGTAGTATCGCTCCAGGGAAAGGGGATGGCTACACCTTC
CDR3: CASSIAPGKGDGYTF

D: TRBD2
J: TRBJ2-3
V: TRBV20-1
size: few
DNA: TGCAGTGCTAGAGACGTCCTAGCGGGGATAACAGATACGCAGTATTTT
CDR3: CSARDVLAGITDTQYF

D: .
J: TRBJ2-2
V: TRBV10-3
size: .
DNA: TGTGCCATCAGTGAAAGTCAGGGTAACACCGGGGAGCTGTTTTTT
CDR3: CAISESQGNTGELFF

D: .
J: TRBJ1-5
V: TRBV10-3
size: .
DNA: TGTGCCATCAGCAGGAGTAATAGCAATCAGCCCCAGCATTTT
CDR3: CAISRSNSNQPQHF

D: .
J: TRBJ2-7
V: TRBV9
size: .
DNA: TGTGCCAGCAGCGTAGAAATGACTACCGAGCAGTACTTC
CDR3: CASSVEMTTEQYF

D: .
J: TRBJ1-6
V: TRBV7-2
size: few
DNA: TGTGCCAGCAGCTTAAAGGGGGTCACCCCTAATTCACCCCTCCACTTT
CDR3: CASSLKGVTPNSPLHF

D: .
J: TRBJ2-3
V: TRBV12-3/TRBV12-4
size: .
DNA: TGTGCCAGCAGTCTGGGCGGGGGCACTCTCACAGATACGCAGTATTTT
CDR3: CASSLGGGTLTDTQYF

D: .
J: TRBJ1-1
V: TRBV20-1
size: few
DNA: TGCAGTGCTAGAGATCACCAGGGCTACACTGAAGCTTTCTTT
CDR3: CSARDHQGYTEAFF

D: TRBD1
J: TRBJ2-7
V: TRBV6-2/TRBV6-3
size: few
DNA: TGTGCCAGCAGTTCCCCGACAGGGTACGAGCAGTACTTC
CDR3: CASSSPTGYEQYF

D: .
J: TRBJ2-7
V: TRBV4-1
size: few
DNA: TGCGCCAGCAGCCAACTTTCTGTCAGCTCCTACGAGCAGTACTTC
CDR3: CASSQLSVSSYEQYF

D: TRBD1
J: TRBJ2-7
V: TRBV3-1
size: once
DNA: TGTGCCAGCAGCCCGTGGGACAGTCCACCGAATAAGTACTTC
CDR3: CASSPWDSPPNKYF

D: .
J: TRBJ2-7
V: TRBV20-1
size: .
DNA: TGCAGTGCTAGAGATTCGGCAGGGGGGCTCTACGAGCAGTACTTC
CDR3: CSARDSAGGLYEQYF

D: .
J: TRBJ2-7
V: TRBV11-2
size: .
DNA: TGTGCCAGCAGCTCCATCTCGACAGACGCCTGGGAGCAGTACTTC
CDR3: CASSSISTDAWEQYF

D: TRBD2
J: TRBJ2-1
V: TRBV12-3/TRBV12-4
size: .
DNA: TGTGCCAGCAGCCCCCCCCGCGAGGGACTAGCAAGGTCCGATAGCTCCTACAATGAGCAGTTCTTC
CDR3: CASSPPREGLARSDSSYNEQFF

D: TRBD1
J: TRBJ1-1
V: TRBV20-1
size: few
DNA: TGCAGTGCTAGGGGACAGGGGGCAACTAGGACTGAAGCTTTCTTT
CDR3: CSARGQGATRTEAFF

D: .
J: TRBJ1-6
V: TRBV7-2
size: few
DNA: TGTGCCAGCAGCACGAACTATAATTCACCCCTCCACTTT
CDR3: CASSTNYNSPLHF

D: .
J: TRBJ2-7
V: TRBV5-1
size: .
DNA: TGCGCCAGCAGCTTGCAAAACTTCCAATACGAGCAGTACTTC
CDR3: CASSLQNFQYEQYF

D: TRBD2
J: TRBJ2-7
V: TRBV20-1
size: .
DNA: TGCAGTGCTAGACTAGCGGGAGAATTCTACGAGCAGTACTTC
CDR3: CSARLAGEFYEQYF

D: .
J: TRBJ2-1
V: TRBV7-2
size: few
DNA: TGTGCCAGCAGCTTAGGACCCTTAGGGAGCAATGAGCAGTTCTTC
CDR3: CASSLGPLGSNEQFF

D: TRBD2
J: TRBJ2-7
V: TRBV7-2
size: few
DNA: TGTGCCAGCAGCACCGGGACTAGTTACTACGAGCAGTACTTC
CDR3: CASSTGTSYYEQYF

D: .
J: TRBJ1-1
V: TRBV4-2
size: .
DNA: TGTGCCAGCAGCCAAGAAAACGCTGGTGAAGCTTTCTTT
CDR3: CASSQENAGEAFF

D: .
J: TRBJ2-7
V: TRBV5-1
size: .
DNA: TGCGCCAGCAGCTTGGCTCAGCAAAACTACGAGCAGTACTTC
CDR3: CASSLAQQNYEQYF

D: .
J: TRBJ1-5
V: TRBV7-9
size: .
DNA: TGTGCCAGCAGCTTAGTAGGGGGGCTGAATCAGCCCCAGCATTTT
CDR3: CASSLVGGLNQPQHF

D: .
J: TRBJ1-4
V: TRBV7-9
size: .
DNA: TGTGCCAGCAGCTTAGAAGACAGTAATGAAAAACTGTTTTTT
CDR3: CASSLEDSNEKLFF

D: TRBD2
J: TRBJ2-7
V: TRBV20-1
size: few
DNA: TGCAGTGCTAGAGATGGTAGCGGGATTTGGAGGAGGGAGCAGTACTTC
CDR3: CSARDGSGIWRREQYF

D: .
J: TRBJ2-6
V: TRBV6-5
size: .
DNA: TGTGCCAGCAGTTATACGACAGGCAGTATCTCCTCTGGGGCCAACGTCCTGACTTTC
CDR3: CASSYTTGSISSGANVLTF

D: .
J: TRBJ2-1
V: TRBV5-1
size: .
DNA: TGCGCCAGCAGCTTTCTCCCGTCCAATGAGCAGTTCTTC
CDR3: CASSFLPSNEQFF

D: .
J: TRBJ1-4
V: TRBV4-3
size: .
DNA: TGCGCCAGCAGCCAGTGGGGGGGTGGAGAAAAACTGTTTTTT
CDR3: CASSQWGGGEKLFF

D: .
J: TRBJ1-2
V: TRBV5-6
size: few
DNA: TGTGCCAGCAGCCCCCCCCTGGGGACGGGGGATGGCTACACCTTC
CDR3: CASSPPLGTGDGYTF

D: .
J: TRBJ2-5
V: TRBV7-2
size: many
DNA: TGTGCCAGCAGCTTATCTCTCCTGGTCGAGACCCAGTACTTC
CDR3: CASSLSLLVETQYF

D: .
J: TRBJ1-1
V: TRBV12-3/TRBV12-4
size: many
DNA: TGTGCCAGCAGGTACGGCGAGAGATTTAACACTGAAGCTTTCTTT
CDR3: CASRYGERFNTEAFF

D: .
J: TRBJ1-1
V: TRBV12-3/TRBV12-4
size: .
DNA: TGTGCCAGCAGTTGGCCCGGGGGGACTGAAGCTTTCTTT
CDR3: CASSWPGGTEAFF

D: .
J: TRBJ1-5
V: TRBV3-1
size: few
DNA: TGTGCCAGCAGCCAAGGGGGTACGCAGCCCCAGCATTTT
CDR3: CASSQGGTQPQHF

D: .
J: TRBJ2-3
V: TRBV7-2
size: .
DNA: TGTGCCAGCAGCTTAGAGGGACTGGTTCCTCCTGTTACGCAGTATTTT
CDR3: CASSLEGLVPPVTQYF

D: TRBD2
J: TRBJ2-3
V: TRBV7-2
size: .
DNA: TGTGCCAGCAGTCAACTAGCGGGAGCGGCAGATACGCAGTATTTT
CDR3: CASSQLAGAADTQYF

D: TRBD2
J: TRBJ2-5
V: TRBV20-1
size: .
DNA: TGCAGTGCTAAAATAGTACCTAGCGGGGACCAAGAGACCCAGTACTTC
CDR3: CSAKIVPSGDQETQYF